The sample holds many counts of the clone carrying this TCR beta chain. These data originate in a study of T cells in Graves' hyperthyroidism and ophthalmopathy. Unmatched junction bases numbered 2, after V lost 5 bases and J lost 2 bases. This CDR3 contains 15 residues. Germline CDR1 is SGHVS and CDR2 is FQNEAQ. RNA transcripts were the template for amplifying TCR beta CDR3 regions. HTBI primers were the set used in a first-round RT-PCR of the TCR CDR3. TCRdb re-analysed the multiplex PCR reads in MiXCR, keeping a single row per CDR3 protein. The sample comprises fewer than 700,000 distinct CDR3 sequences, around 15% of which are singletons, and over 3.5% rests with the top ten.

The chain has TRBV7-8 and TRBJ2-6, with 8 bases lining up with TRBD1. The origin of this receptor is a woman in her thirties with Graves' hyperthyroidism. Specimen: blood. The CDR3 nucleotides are TGTGCCAGCAGCGCAGGGGGCGCTGGGGCCAACGTCCTGACTTTC. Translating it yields CASSAGGAGANVLTF.